This T cell receptor (beta chain) was identified during a study of T cell clonality in common variable immunodeficiency. Whole-study findings and limits: Authors noted CVID clonality's cause needs subpopulation repertoire sequencing. Compared with controls, CVID subjects had fewer shared TCRbeta clones. Common variable immunodeficiency TCR beta sequences reportedly had fewer deletions and N-nucleotide insertions. CVID patient heterogeneity limited repertoire-clinical complication correlations.

Sequenced by immunoSEQ multiplex PCR; TCRdb stores in-frame clones only, minus some. The data show approximately 34,000 clones, with none appearing a single time. This clone was recorded many times. Its antigen remains unidentified. The read falls 3 residues short of the CDR3 end, and the missing part is taken from the germline J gene. Trimming took 0 bases from V and 8 from J; bases not matched to a gene: 12. The CDR3 covers 17 residues. Germline loops: CDR1 KGHSH, CDR2 LQKENI. J is TRBJ1-4 and V is TRBV18; 7 nucleotides agree with TRBD1. Material: peripheral blood mononuclear cells. The clonotype comes from a person aged 18 to 75 in good health. The CDR3 region is CASSPPDRSAYGEKLFF. The covered CDR3 bases are TGTGCCAGCTCACCACCGGACAGGTCGGCATATGGAGAAAAA. The whole variable domain, filled in from reference TRBV18 and TRBJ1-4, reads NAGVMQNPRHLVRRRGQEARLRCSPMKGHSHVYWYRQLPEEGLKFMVYLQKENIIDESGMPKERFSAEFPKEGPSILRIQQVVRGDSAAYFCASSPPDRSAYGEKLFFGSGTQLSVL.